This T cell receptor (beta chain) was found in a study of blood T cell repertoires in COVID-19 (TCRdb year 2020). About the full investigation: Samples covering the acute and convalescent phases of COVID-19 were provided by collaborators in the United States, Italy and Spain. The sample metadata nearly always contained a de-identified subject ID, COVID-19 status, age in years and sex. The samples were drawn from two sources: the first 160 participants of the ongoing ImmuneRACE study, and 1,000 to 1,500 subjects contributed by 6 global collaborators. Subjects who had been exposed to COVID-19, were actively infected with it, or had recovered from it provided the deeply sampled blood TCRbeta repertoires that made up the dataset. Where available, HLA class I and class II types were taken from metadata supplied by the sample provider and were not determined by assay-based typing. The repertoires were released in a freely available public database intended as a resource for research on the immune response to SARS-CoV-2. The prospective study material was composed of cDNA or gDNA derived from T cells, B-cell-depleted T cells, or PBMCs.

On the study overall, not on this receptor specifically: Clinical and demographic metadata were provided uncurated, with the amount varying by source and participant.

CDR1 and CDR2, looked up from the germline V gene, are MDHEN and SYDVKM. From cysteine to phenylalanine, the CDR3 is 15 amino acids long. Only CDR3 DNA remains: 45 bases, in frame from the first base. Here V drops 3 bases and J drops 9 bases, and the junction holds 9 bases not matched to any gene. Of note for this clone: Its cognate antigen has yet to be identified. Base qualities are missing; no much larger clone stands one base away.

TCRbeta CDR3 regions were amplified from genomic DNA using the immunoSEQ Assay, a bias-controlled multiplex PCR. The study's own analysis went as follows. Nucleated cell counts per sample were estimated from amplification of reference gene primers within the assay. To quantify the absolute abundance of each unique TCRbeta CDR3 rearrangement, sequence reads were collapsed and filtered. For each sample, productive Simpson clonality was calculated as the square root of Simpson's diversity index across productive rearrangements. Not all clones reach the TCRdb copy of this immuneACCESS table, which keeps in-frame sequences only. Checked studies attribute under half of the gap to unresolved V genes and leave the rest unexplained. The DNA gave D and trimming, while V, J and clone size come from that table. For this sample there are 180,000 or so clones; around 87% appear just once. The biggest ten clones account for roughly 2.5% of the sample.

Each collaborating institution followed its own protocols to collect whole blood in K2EDTA tubes. For TCRbeta analysis, collaborator samples were shipped as frozen whole blood, as isolated PBMCs, or as DNA extracted from either sample type. This TCR came from a man in his forties or fifties with active or convalescent COVID-19. The specimen sequenced was peripheral blood. The chain uses TRBV28 and TRBJ1-5; TRBD1 agrees with 9 junctional bases. The DNA reads TGTGCCAGCAGTTTCCGGGACAGGGACCGACGGCCCCAGCATTTT. The translation is CASSFRDRDRRPQHF. The full variable domain, completed from the reference TRBV28 and TRBJ1-5 proteins outside the CDR3, reads DVKVTQSSRYLVKRTGEKVFLECVQDMDHENMFWYRQDPGLGLRLIYFSYDVKMKEKGDIPEGYSVSREKKERFSLILESASTNQTSMYLCASSFRDRDRRPQHFGDGTRLSIL.